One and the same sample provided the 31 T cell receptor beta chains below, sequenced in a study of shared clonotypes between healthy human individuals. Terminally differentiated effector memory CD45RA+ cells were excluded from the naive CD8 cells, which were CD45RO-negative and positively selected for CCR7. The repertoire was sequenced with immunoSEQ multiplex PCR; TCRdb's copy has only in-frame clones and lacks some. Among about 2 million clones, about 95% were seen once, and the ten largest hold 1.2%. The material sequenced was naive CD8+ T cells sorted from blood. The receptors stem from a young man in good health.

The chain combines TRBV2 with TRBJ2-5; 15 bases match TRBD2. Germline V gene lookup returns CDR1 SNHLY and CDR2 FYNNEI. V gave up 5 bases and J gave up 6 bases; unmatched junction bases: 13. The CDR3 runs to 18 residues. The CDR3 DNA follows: TGTGCCAGCAGTCCGGGACTAGCGGGGGGCCCCGAGGCGAAGACCCAGTACTTC. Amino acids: CASSPGLAGGPEAKTQYF.

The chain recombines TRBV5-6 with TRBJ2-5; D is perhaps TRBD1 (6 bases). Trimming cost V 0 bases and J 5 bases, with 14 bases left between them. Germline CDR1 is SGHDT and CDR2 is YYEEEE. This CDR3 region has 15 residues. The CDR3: CASSLGGFTGETQYF. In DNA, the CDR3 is TGTGCCAGCAGCTTGGGGGGTTTTACAGGGGAGACCCAGTACTTC.

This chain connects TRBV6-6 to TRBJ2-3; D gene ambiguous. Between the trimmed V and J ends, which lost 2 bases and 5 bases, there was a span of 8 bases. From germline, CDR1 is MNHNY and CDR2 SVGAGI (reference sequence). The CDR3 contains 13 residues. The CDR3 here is CASSYRALDTQYF. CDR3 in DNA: TGTGCCAGCAGTTACCGGGCCTTAGATACGCAGTATTTT.

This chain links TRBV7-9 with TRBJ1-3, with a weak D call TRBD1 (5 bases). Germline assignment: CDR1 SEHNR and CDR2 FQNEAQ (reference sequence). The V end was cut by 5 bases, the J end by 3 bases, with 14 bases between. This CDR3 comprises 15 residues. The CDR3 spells CASSNSQADGNTIYF. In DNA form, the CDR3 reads TGTGCCAGCAGCAATTCACAGGCGGATGGAAACACCATATATTTT. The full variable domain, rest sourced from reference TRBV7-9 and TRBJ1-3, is DTGVSQNPRHKITKRGQNVTFRCDPISEHNRLYWYRQTLGQGPEFLTYFQNEAQLEKSRLLSDRFSAERPKGSFSTLEIQRTEQGDSAMYLCASSNSQADGNTIYFGEGSWLTVV.

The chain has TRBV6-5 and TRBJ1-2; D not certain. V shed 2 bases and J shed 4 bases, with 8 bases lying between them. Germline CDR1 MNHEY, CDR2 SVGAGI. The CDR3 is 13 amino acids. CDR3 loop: CASSYDGIYGYTF. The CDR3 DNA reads TGTGCCAGCAGTTACGACGGAATCTATGGCTACACCTTC.

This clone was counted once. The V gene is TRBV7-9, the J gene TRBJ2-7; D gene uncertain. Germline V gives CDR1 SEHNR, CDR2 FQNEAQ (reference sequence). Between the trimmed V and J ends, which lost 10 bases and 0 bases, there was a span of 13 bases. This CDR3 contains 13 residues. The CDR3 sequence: CATQMTSSYEQYF. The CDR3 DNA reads TGTGCCACGCAGATGACGAGCTCCTACGAGCAGTACTTC.

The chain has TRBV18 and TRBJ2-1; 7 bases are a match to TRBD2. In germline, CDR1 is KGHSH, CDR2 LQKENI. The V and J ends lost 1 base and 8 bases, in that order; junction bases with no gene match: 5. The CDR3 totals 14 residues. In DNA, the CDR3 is TGTGCCAGCTCACCACGCGGGGGTGTTGATGAGCAGTTCTTC. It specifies CASSPRGGVDEQFF.

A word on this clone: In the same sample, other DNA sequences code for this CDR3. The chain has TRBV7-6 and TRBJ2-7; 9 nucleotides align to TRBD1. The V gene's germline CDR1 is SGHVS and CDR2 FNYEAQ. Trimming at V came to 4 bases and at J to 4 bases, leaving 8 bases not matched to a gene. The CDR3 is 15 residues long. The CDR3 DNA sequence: TGTGCCAGCAGCTCTCCGGGACAGGGTCGTTACGAGCAGTACTTC. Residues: CASSSPGQGRYEQYF. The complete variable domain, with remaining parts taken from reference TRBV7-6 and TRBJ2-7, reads GAGVSQSPRYKVTKRGQDVALRCDPISGHVSLYWYRQALGQGPEFLTYFNYEAQQDKSGLPNDRFSAERPEGSISTLTIQRTEQRDSAMYRCASSSPGQGRYEQYFGPGTRLTVT.

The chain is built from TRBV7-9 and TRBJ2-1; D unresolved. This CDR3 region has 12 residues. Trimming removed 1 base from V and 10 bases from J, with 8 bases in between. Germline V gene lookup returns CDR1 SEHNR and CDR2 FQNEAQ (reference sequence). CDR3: CASSLEVMEQFF. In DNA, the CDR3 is TGTGCCAGCAGCTTAGAAGTAATGGAGCAGTTCTTC.

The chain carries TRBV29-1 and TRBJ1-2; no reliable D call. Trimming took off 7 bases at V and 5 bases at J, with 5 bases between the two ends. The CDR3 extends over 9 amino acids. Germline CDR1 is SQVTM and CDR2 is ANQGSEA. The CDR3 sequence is CSADYGYTF. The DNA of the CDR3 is TGCAGCGCCGATTATGGCTACACCTTC.

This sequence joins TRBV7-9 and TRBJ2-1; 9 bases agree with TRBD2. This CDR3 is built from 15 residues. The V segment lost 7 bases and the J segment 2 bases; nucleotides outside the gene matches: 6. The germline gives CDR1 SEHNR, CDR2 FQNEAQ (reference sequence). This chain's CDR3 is CASTTTSGPYNEQFF. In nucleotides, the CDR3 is TGTGCCAGCACAACGACTAGCGGTCCCTACAATGAGCAGTTCTTC. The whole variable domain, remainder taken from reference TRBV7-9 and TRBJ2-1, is DTGVSQNPRHKITKRGQNVTFRCDPISEHNRLYWYRQTLGQGPEFLTYFQNEAQLEKSRLLSDRFSAERPKGSFSTLEIQRTEQGDSAMYLCASTTTSGPYNEQFFGPGTRLTVL.

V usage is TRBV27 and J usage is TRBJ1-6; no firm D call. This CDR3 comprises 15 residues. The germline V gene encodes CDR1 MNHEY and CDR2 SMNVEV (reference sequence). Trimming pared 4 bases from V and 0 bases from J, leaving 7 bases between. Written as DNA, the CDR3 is TGTGCCAGCAGTTGGAGTATCTCCTATAATTCACCCCTCCACTTT. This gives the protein CASSWSISYNSPLHF.

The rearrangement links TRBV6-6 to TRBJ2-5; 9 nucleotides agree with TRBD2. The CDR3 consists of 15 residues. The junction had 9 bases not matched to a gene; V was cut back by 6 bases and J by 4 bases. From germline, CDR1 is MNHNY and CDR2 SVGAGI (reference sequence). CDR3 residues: CASSSLAGGGETQYF. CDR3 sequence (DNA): TGTGCCAGCAGCTCACTAGCGGGTGGGGGAGAGACCCAGTACTTC.

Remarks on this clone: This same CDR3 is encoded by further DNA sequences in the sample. The CDR3 DNA sequence: TGTGCCAGCAGCCACTGGGACACATACGAGCAGTACTTC. Its protein is CASSHWDTYEQYF. The chain links TRBV14 to TRBJ2-7, with D perhaps TRBD1 (6 bases). The CDR3 covers 13 residues. Germline loops: CDR1 SGHDN, CDR2 FVKESK. Trimming took off 3 bases at V and 4 bases at J, with 10 bases between the two ends.

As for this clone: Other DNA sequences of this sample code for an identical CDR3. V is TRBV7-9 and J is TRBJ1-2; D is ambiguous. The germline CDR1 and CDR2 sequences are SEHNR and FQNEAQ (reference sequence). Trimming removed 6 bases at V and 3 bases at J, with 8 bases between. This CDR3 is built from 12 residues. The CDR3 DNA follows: TGTGCCAGCAGTTCTGGGGACTATGGCTACACCTTC. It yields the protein CASSSGDYGYTF. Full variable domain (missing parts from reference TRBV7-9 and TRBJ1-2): DTGVSQNPRHKITKRGQNVTFRCDPISEHNRLYWYRQTLGQGPEFLTYFQNEAQLEKSRLLSDRFSAERPKGSFSTLEIQRTEQGDSAMYLCASSSGDYGYTFGSGTRLTVV.

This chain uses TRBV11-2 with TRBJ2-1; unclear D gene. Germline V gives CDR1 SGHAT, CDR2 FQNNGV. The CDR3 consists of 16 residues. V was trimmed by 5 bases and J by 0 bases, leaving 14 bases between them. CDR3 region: CASSLRGQSSYNEQFF. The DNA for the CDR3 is TGTGCCAGCAGCCTTAGAGGTCAGAGCTCCTACAATGAGCAGTTCTTC.

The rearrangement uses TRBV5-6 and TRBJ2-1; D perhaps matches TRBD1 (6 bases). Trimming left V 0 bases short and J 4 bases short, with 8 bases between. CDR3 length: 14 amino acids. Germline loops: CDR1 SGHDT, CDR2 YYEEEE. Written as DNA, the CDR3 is TGTGCCAGCAGCTTGGGTGACAGGTACAATGAGCAGTTCTTC. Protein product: CASSLGDRYNEQFF.

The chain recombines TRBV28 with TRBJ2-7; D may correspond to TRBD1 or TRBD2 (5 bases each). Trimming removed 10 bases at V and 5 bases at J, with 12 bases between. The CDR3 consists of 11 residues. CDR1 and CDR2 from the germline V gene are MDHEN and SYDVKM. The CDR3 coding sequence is TGTGCCACCGATGGGGGACACGAGCAGTACTTC. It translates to CATDGGHEQYF. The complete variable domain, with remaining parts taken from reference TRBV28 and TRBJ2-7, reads DVKVTQSSRYLVKRTGEKVFLECVQDMDHENMFWYRQDPGLGLRLIYFSYDVKMKEKGDIPEGYSVSREKKERFSLILESASTNQTSMYLCATDGGHEQYFGPGTRLTVT.

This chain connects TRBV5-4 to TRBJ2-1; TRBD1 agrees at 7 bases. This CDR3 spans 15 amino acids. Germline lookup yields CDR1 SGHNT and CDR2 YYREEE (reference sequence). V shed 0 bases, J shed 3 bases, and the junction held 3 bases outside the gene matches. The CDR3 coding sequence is TGTGCCAGCAGCTTGGGCAGGGACAGCTACAATGAGCAGTTCTTC. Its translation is CASSLGRDSYNEQFF.

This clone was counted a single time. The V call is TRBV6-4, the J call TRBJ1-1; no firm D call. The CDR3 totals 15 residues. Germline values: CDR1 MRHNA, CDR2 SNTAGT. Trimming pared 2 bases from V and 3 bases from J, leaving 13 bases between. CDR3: CASSDDPPGDTEAFF. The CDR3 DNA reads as TGTGCCAGCAGTGACGACCCCCCTGGAGACACTGAAGCTTTCTTT.

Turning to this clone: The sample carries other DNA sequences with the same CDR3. CDR3 in DNA: TGTGCCAGCAGCCTACAGGGGGCAGGCTATGGCTACACCTTC. This sequence encodes CASSLQGAGYGYTF. The chain combines TRBV7-9 with TRBJ1-2, with TRBD1 matching 9 bases. Germline V gene lookup returns CDR1 SEHNR and CDR2 FQNEAQ (reference sequence). The V segment lost 5 bases and the J segment 4 bases; nucleotides outside the gene matches: 5. This CDR3 comprises 14 residues.

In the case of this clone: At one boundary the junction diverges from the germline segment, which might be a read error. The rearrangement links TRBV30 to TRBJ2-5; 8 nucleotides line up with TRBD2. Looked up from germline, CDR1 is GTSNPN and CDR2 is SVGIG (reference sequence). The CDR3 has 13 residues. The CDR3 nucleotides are TGCGGGGGGGGCAGCAAAAACCAAGAGACCCAGTACTTC. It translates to CGGGSKNQETQYF.

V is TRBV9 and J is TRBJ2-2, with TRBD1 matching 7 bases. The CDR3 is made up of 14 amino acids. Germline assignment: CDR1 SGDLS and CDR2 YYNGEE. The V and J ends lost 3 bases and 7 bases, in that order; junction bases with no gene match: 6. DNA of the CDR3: TGTGCCAGCAGCGGGACAGGTTCGGACGGGGAGCTGTTTTTT. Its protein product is CASSGTGSDGELFF. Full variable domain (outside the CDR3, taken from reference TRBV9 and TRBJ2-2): DSGVTQTPKHLITATGQRVTLRCSPRSGDLSVYWYQQSLDQGLQFLIQYYNGEERAKGNILERFSAQQFPDLHSELNLSSLELGDSALYFCASSGTGSDGELFFGEGSRLTVL.

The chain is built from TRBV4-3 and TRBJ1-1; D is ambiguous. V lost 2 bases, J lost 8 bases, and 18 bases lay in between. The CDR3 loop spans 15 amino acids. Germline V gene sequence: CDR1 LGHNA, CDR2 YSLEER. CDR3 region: CASSQLLLDAREAFF. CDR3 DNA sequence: TGCGCCAGCAGCCAACTACTTTTGGACGCGAGGGAAGCTTTCTTT.

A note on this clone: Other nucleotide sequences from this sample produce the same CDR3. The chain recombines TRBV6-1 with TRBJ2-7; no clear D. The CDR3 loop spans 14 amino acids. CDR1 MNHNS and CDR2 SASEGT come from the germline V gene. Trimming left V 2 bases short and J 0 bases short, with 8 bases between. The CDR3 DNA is TGTGCCAGCAGTGAATTGGGTTCCTCCTACGAGCAGTACTTC. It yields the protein CASSELGSSYEQYF.

Written as DNA, the CDR3 is TGTGCCAGCAGTAAGACAGGCCTAGCTAACTATGGCTACACCTTC. It codes for CASSKTGLANYGYTF. V and J are TRBV6-6 and TRBJ1-2; TRBD1 is a possible D gene (6 bases). This CDR3 is 15 amino acids long. The V and J ends lost 5 bases and 0 bases respectively, with 13 bases between them. Germline values: CDR1 MNHNY, CDR2 SVGAGI (reference sequence).

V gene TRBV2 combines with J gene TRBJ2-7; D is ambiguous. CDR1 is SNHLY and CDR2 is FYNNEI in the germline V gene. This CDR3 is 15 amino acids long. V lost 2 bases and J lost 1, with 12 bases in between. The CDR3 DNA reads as TGTGCCAGCAGTGAATCGGCATTGACTTCCTACGAGCAGTACTTC. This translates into CASSESALTSYEQYF.

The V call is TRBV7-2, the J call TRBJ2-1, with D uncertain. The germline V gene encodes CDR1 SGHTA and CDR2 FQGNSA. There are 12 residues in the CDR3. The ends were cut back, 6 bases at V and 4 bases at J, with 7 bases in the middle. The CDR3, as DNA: TGTGCCAGCAGTGCACCTTACAATGAGCAGTTCTTC. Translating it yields CASSAPYNEQFF.

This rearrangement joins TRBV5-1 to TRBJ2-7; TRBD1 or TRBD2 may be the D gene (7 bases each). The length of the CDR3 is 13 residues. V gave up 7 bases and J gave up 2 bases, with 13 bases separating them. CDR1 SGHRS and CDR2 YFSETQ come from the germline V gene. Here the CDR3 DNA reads TGCGCCAGCGCAGGGGGGGTCGCCTACGAGCAGTACTTC. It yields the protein CASAGGVAYEQYF.

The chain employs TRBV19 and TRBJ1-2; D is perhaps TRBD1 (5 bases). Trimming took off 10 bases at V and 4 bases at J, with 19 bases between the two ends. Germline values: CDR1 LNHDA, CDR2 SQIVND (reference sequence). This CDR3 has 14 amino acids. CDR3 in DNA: TGTGCCACTGCGGTACGGGACGGACCCTATGGCTACACCTTC. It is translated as CATAVRDGPYGYTF.

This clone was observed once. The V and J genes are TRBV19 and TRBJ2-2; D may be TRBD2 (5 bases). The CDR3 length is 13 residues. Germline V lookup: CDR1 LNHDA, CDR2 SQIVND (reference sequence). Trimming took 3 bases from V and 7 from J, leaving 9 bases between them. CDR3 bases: TGTGCCAGTAGTATCACCGGGGACGGGGAGCTGTTTTTT. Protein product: CASSITGDGELFF.